Below, one T cell receptor (beta chain) is given with its context. This entry belongs to a study of T cells after somatic rescue of genetic block. Trimming removed 3 bases from V and 8 bases from J; junction bases left unmatched: 8. CDR1 and CDR2 from the germline V gene are SGHTA and FQGNSA. This CDR3 comprises 15 residues. Sequencing used immunoSEQ multiplex PCR; TCRdb keeps in-frame clones, though not all of them. Among tens of thousands of clones, 90% to 95% were seen once, and the ten largest hold 3%. This chain links TRBV7-2 with TRBJ1-4; 8 nucleotides align to TRBD1. The sequenced sample consisted of peripheral blood mononuclear cells (PBMCs). The TCR was taken from a man in his forties. For the CDR3, the DNA is TGTGCCAGCAGCTTTACTTTGACAGGGGCCGAAAAACTGTTTTTT. Translating it yields CASSFTLTGAEKLFF.